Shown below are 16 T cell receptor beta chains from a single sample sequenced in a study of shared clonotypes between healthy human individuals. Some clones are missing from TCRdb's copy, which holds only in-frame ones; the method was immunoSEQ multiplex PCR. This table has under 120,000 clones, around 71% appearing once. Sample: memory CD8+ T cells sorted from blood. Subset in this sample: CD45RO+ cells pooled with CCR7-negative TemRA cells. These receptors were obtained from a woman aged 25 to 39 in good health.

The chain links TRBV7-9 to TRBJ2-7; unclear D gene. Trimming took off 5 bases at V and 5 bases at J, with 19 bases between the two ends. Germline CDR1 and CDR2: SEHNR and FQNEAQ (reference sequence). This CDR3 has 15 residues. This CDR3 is CASSSIDPITNEQYF. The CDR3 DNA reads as TGTGCCAGCAGCAGTATAGACCCAATTACGAACGAGCAGTACTTC.

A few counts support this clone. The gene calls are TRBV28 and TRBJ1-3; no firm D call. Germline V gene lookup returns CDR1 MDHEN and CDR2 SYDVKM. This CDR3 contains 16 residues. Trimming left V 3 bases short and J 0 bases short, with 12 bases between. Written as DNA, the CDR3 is TGTGCCAGCAGTTTTCGGCACCAGAGCTCTGGAAACACCATATATTTT. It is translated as CASSFRHQSSGNTIYF.

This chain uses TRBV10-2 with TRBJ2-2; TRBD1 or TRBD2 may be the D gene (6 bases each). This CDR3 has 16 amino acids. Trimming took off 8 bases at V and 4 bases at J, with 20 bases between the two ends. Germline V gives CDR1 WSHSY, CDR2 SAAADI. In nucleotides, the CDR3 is TGCGCCAGCTCTAATTTAGCGGACAGTGTCACCGGGGAGCTGTTTTTT. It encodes CASSNLADSVTGELFF.

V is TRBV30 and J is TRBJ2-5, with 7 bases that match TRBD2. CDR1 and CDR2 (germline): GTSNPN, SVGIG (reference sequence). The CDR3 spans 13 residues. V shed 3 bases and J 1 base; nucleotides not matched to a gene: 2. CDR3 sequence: CAWRRGSQETQYF. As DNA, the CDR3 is TGTGCCTGGAGGCGGGGGAGCCAAGAGACCCAGTACTTC. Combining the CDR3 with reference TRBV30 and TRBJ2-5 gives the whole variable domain SQTIHQWPATLVQPVGSPLSLECTVEGTSNPNLYWYRQAAGRGLQLLFYSVGIGQISSEVPQNLSASRPQDRQFILSSKKLLLSDSGFYLCAWRRGSQETQYFGPGTRLLVL.

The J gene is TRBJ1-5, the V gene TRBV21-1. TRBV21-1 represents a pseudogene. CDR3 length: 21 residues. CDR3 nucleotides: TGTGCCAGCAGCAAAGTCCGCAGTTCGAAGGCCCCTGGGGTAGTAAATCAGCCCCAGCATTTT. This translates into CASSKVRSSKAPGVVNQPQHF.

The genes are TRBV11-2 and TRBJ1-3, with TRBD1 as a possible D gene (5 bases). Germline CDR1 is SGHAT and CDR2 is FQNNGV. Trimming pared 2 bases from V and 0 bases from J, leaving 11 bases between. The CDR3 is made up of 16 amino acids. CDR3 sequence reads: CASSLMLGGSGNTIYF. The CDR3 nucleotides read TGTGCCAGCAGCTTAATGCTGGGGGGCTCTGGAAACACCATATATTTT.

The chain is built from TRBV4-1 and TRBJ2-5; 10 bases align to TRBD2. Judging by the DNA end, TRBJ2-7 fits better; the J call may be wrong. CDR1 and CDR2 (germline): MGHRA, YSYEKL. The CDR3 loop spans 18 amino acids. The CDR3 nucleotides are TGCGCCAGCAGCCGGGGACTAGCGAAAAGGTCCTCTTCCTACGAGCAGTACTTC. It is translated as CASSRGLAKRSSSYEQYF.

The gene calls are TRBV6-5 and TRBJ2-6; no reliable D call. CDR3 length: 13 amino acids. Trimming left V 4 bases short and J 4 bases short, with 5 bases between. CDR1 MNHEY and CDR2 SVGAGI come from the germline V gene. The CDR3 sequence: CASSLGGANVLTF. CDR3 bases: TGTGCCAGCAGTTTAGGGGGGGCCAACGTCCTGACTTTC.

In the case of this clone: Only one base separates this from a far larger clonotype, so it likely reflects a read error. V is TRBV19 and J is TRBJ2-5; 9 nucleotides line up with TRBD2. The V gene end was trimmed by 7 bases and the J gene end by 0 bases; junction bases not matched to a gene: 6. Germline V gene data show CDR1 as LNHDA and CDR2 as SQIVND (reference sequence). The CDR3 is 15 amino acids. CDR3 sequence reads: CASNMASGDQETQYF. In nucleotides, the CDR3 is TGTGCCAGTAATATGGCTAGCGGGGACCAAGAGACCCAGTACTTC.

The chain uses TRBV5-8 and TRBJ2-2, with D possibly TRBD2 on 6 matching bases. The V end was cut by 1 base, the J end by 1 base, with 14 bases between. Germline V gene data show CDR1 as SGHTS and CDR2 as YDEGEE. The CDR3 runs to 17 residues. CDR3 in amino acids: CASSLTVGGLNTGELFF. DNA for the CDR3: TGTGCCAGCAGCTTGACTGTCGGGGGTTTGAACACCGGGGAGCTGTTTTTT.

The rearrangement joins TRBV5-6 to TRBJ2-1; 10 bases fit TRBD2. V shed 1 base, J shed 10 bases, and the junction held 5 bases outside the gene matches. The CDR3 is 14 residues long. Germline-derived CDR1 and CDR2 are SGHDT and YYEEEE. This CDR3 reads CASSLLTSGYEQFF. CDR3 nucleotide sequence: TGTGCCAGCAGCTTGTTGACTAGCGGGTACGAGCAGTTCTTC.

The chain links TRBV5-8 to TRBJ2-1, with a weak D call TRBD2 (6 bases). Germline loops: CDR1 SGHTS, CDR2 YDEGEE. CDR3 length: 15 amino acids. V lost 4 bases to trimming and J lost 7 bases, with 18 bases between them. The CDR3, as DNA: TGTGCCAGCAGCCACCCGAGGGGAGGACAAAATGAGCAGTTCTTC. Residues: CASSHPRGGQNEQFF.

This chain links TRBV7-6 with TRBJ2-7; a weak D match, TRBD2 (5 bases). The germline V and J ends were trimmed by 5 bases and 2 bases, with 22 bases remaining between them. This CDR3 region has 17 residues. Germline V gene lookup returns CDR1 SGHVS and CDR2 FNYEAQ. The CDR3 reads CASSRYAGLPSPYEQYF. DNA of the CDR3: TGTGCCAGCAGCCGATATGCGGGCCTCCCATCCCCCTACGAGCAGTACTTC.

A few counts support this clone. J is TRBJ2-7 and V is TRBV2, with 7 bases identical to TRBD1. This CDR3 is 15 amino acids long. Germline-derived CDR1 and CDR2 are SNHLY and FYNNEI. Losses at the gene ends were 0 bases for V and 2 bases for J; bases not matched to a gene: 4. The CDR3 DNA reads TGTGCCAGCAGTGAAGCAGGGGGCGTCCCCTACGAGCAGTACTTC. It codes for CASSEAGGVPYEQYF.

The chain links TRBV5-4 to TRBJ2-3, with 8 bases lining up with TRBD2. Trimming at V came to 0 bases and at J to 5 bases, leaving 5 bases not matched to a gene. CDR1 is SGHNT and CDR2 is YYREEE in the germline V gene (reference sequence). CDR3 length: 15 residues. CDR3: CASSLEAGARDTQYF. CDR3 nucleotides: TGTGCCAGCAGCTTGGAAGCGGGAGCGAGAGATACGCAGTATTTT. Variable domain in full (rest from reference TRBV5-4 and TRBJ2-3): ETGVTQSPTHLIKTRGQQVTLRCSSQSGHNTVSWYQQALGQGPQFIFQYYREEENGRGNFPPRFSGLQFPNYSSELNVNALELDDSALYLCASSLEAGARDTQYFGPGTRLTVL.

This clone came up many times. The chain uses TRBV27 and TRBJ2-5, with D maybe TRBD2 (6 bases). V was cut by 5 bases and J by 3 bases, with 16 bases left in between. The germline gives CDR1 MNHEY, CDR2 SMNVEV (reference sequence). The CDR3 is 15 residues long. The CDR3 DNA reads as TGTGCCAGCAGTCCTAGACTAGGCAGAGAAGAGACCCAGTACTTC. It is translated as CASSPRLGREETQYF.